This is a list of T cell receptor beta chains from one sample in a study of blood T cell repertoires in COVID-19. Measured with immunoSEQ multiplex PCR; TCRdb has only the in-frame clones, and not every one. Of around 160,000 clones listed, 65% to 90% are singletons. Specimen: peripheral blood. These receptors were collected from a man in his 60s with acute or convalescent COVID-19. CDR3s include the opening cysteine and the closing phenylalanine or tryptophan. D genes are given only for firm matches. Size values are once, few and many counts, or a class for expanded clones, and some rows have none.

TRBD1 | TRBJ1-1 | . | TRBV7-9 | CASSLALTGGTEAFF | TGTGCCAGCAGCTTAGCTCTAACAGGGGGGACTGAAGCTTTCTTT
. | TRBJ2-3 | once | TRBV3-1/TRBV3-2 | CASSQLEVSTDTQYF | TGTGCCAGCAGCCAACTCGAGGTTAGCACAGATACGCAGTATTTT
. | TRBJ2-3 | . | TRBV25-1 | CASSVTGTDTQYF | TGTGCCAGCAGTGTTACGGGCACAGATACGCAGTATTTT
TRBD2 | TRBJ2-1 | . | TRBV9 | CASSVAGGGSYNEQFF | TGTGCCAGCAGCGTAGCGGGGGGAGGCTCCTACAATGAGCAGTTCTTC
TRBD1 | TRBJ1-4 | . | TRBV15 | CATSVSGTAREKLFF | TGTGCCACCAGCGTTTCCGGGACAGCTCGGGAAAAACTGTTTTTT
TRBD1 | TRBJ1-1 | . | TRBV30 | CAWSRGPASEAFF | TGTGCCTGGAGCAGGGGGCCGGCCAGTGAAGCTTTCTTT
. | TRBJ1-3 | . | TRBV28 | CASSLGGENTIYF | TGTGCCAGCTCCCTGGGAGGGGAAAACACCATATATTTT
TRBD2 | TRBJ2-1 | . | TRBV10-2 | CASSEPSGPPSSYNEQFF | TGCGCCAGCAGTGAACCTAGCGGCCCCCCAAGCTCCTACAATGAGCAGTTCTTC
. | TRBJ1-2 | . | TRBV30 | CAWSTPYRRGWNYGYTF | TGTGCCTGGAGTACTCCCTACAGAAGGGGATGGAACTATGGCTACACCTTC
. | TRBJ1-1 | . | TRBV4-1 | CASSPQQGFDTEAFF | TGCGCCAGCAGCCCGCAACAGGGTTTTGACACTGAAGCTTTCTTT
TRBD1 | TRBJ1-1 | . | TRBV19 | CASTTGTANTEAFF | TGTGCCAGTACGACCGGGACAGCAAACACTGAAGCTTTCTTT
TRBD2 | TRBJ2-1 | . | TRBV18 | CASSPPGTSGANEQFF | TGTGCCAGCTCACCACCGGGCACTAGCGGCGCCAATGAGCAGTTCTTC
TRBD1 | TRBJ1-4 | few | TRBV5-5 | CASSLADRVNEKLFF | TGTGCCAGCAGCTTGGCAGACAGGGTCAATGAAAAACTGTTTTTT
. | TRBJ2-7 | . | TRBV7-3 | CASSLGRGASYEQYF | TGTGCCAGCAGCTTAGGCAGGGGGGCCTCCTACGAGCAGTACTTC
TRBD1 | TRBJ1-1 | . | TRBV7-2 | CASSPYGTGNTEAFF | TGTGCCAGCAGCCCCTACGGGACAGGTAACACTGAAGCTTTCTTT
TRBD2 | TRBJ2-1 | . | TRBV5-1 | CASSWPTSGSIYEQFF | TGCGCCAGCAGCTGGCCGACTAGCGGGAGTATTTATGAGCAGTTCTTC
. | TRBJ1-3 | . | TRBV11-2 | CASSLVLGEDTIYF | TGTGCCAGCAGCTTAGTCCTGGGGGAGGACACCATATATTTT
TRBD1 | TRBJ2-1 | . | TRBV29-1 | CSVALRGRGSNEQFF | TGCAGCGTTGCCCTCAGGGGGCGCGGGTCGAATGAGCAGTTCTTC
TRBD1 | TRBJ2-4 | once | TRBV5-4 | CASSWDRAKNIQYF | TGTGCCAGCAGCTGGGACAGAGCCAAAAACATTCAGTACTTC
TRBD1 | TRBJ2-2 | few | TRBV5-1 | CASSWGDRDTGELFF | TGCGCCAGCAGCTGGGGGGACAGGGACACCGGGGAGCTGTTTTTT
TRBD2 | TRBJ2-7 | . | TRBV4-1 | CASSQDTGGLYEQYF | TGCGCCAGCAGCCAAGATACGGGGGGGCTCTACGAGCAGTACTTC
. | TRBJ2-5 | . | TRBV6-5 | CASRRNGVQETQYF | TGTGCCAGCAGGCGAAACGGGGTCCAAGAGACCCAGTACTTC
. | TRBJ2-3 | . | TRBV5-8 | CASSSVTSTDTQYF | TGTGCCAGCAGCTCCGTAACTAGCACAGATACGCAGTATTTT
TRBD1 | TRBJ1-2 | . | TRBV30 | CAWGTRDRAYGYTF | TGTGCCTGGGGCACCCGGGACAGGGCCTATGGCTACACCTTC
. | TRBJ2-1 | . | TRBV9 | CASSELVLGEQFF | TGTGCCAGCAGCGAACTAGTCTTAGGTGAGCAGTTCTTC
. | TRBJ1-5 | . | TRBV27 | CASSFAGTGPQHF | TGTGCCAGCAGTTTCGCAGGTACTGGGCCCCAGCATTTT
. | TRBJ2-1 | . | TRBV2 | CASSSVSSYNEQFF | TGTGCCAGCAGTAGCGTAAGCTCCTACAATGAGCAGTTCTTC
. | TRBJ1-1 | . | TRBV11-3 | CASSSRGDTEAFF | TGTGCCAGCAGCTCTAGGGGCGACACTGAAGCTTTCTTT
. | TRBJ2-3 | . | TRBV21-1 | CASSKQRASGRPEEDTQYF | TGTGCCAGCAGCAAACAGAGGGCTAGCGGGAGACCCGAGGAAGATACGCAGTATTTT
TRBD1 | TRBJ1-6 | few | TRBV3-1/TRBV3-2 | CASSQDGGQGNSPLHF | TGTGCCAGCAGCCAAGATGGGGGACAGGGGAATTCACCCCTCCACTTT
TRBD2 | TRBJ2-7 | . | TRBV5-1 | CASSLDPWREKEDEQYF | TGCGCCAGCAGCTTGGACCCTTGGCGGGAGAAAGAGGACGAGCAGTACTTC
TRBD1 | TRBJ2-7 | once | TRBV6-6 | CASSYPGQGNYEQYF | TGTGCCAGCAGTTACCCGGGACAGGGGAACTACGAGCAGTACTTC
. | TRBJ1-5 | . | TRBV28 | CASSPHSSNQPQHF | TGTGCCAGCAGTCCGCACAGTAGCAATCAGCCCCAGCATTTT
TRBD1 | TRBJ1-5 | . | TRBV19 | CASSIARDRGFNQPQHF | TGTGCCAGTAGTATAGCCAGGGACAGGGGTTTTAATCAGCCCCAGCATTTT
. | TRBJ1-2 | . | TRBV13 | CASRDTHNYGYTF | TGTGCCAGCAGGGACACCCATAACTATGGCTACACCTTC
. | TRBJ1-2 | . | TRBV3-1/TRBV3-2 | CASSQDLTKGGYTF | TGTGCCAGCAGCCAAGATTTAACGAAAGGAGGATACACCTTC
TRBD1 | TRBJ2-7 | . | TRBV29-1 | CSARTGWVEQYF | TGCAGCGCTAGGACAGGGTGGGTCGAGCAGTACTTC
TRBD1 | TRBJ1-2 | many | TRBV9 | CASSAFTGANYGYTF | TGTGCCAGCAGCGCATTTACAGGGGCTAACTATGGCTACACCTTC
. | TRBJ2-7 | . | TRBV20-1 | CSALRGAEQYF | TGCAGTGCTCTACGGGGAGCCGAGCAGTACTTC
. | TRBJ1-1 | . | TRBV7-3 | CASSATRNTEAFF | TGTGCCAGCAGCGCGACAAGGAACACTGAAGCTTTCTTT
. | TRBJ1-1 | . | TRBV7-2 | CASSLEVSGTEAFF | TGTGCCAGCAGCTTAGAAGTGTCGGGAACTGAAGCTTTCTTT
TRBD2 | TRBJ2-1 | . | TRBV5-1 | CASSASGTHNEQFF | TGCGCCAGCAGCGCAAGCGGGACTCACAATGAGCAGTTCTTC